This entry is about one T cell receptor (beta chain). The data were obtained in a study of monozygotic twins with inflammatory bowel disease. TCRdb reprocessed the 5' RACE reads and keeps a single row for each CDR3 protein, giving no DNA. In all, the sample yields some 400,000 distinct CDR3 sequences. Per the germline V gene, CDR1 is SGHDN and CDR2 is FVKESK. There are 14 residues in the CDR3. The clonotype originates from a human donor with ulcerative colitis or Crohn's disease, or a healthy co-twin of an affected twin (not recorded which). The chain has TRBV14 and TRBJ1-2. Sequencing was carried out using blood. CDR3 amino acids: CASSQGTFNYGYTF.